Given below is one T cell receptor (beta chain) in context. Sequencing was performed with immunoSEQ multiplex PCR; in TCRdb, only in-frame clones are kept and a portion is missing. Of tens of thousands of clones in the sample, approximately 90% were seen once. The germline V and J ends were trimmed by 1 base and 2 bases, with 10 bases remaining between them. The CDR3 sequence is 15 residues long. From germline, CDR1 is LNHDA and CDR2 SQIVND (reference sequence). The sample belongs to a study of T cell changes during pregnancy in multiple sclerosis. This clonotype originated in a female donor with multiple sclerosis, enrolled in a pregnancy study. This specimen consisted of CD8+ T cells from peripheral blood mononuclear cells, obtained before pregnancy. This chain uses TRBV19 with TRBJ2-3, with D possibly TRBD1 on 6 matching bases. CDR3 bases: TGTGCCAGTAGTATAGGTACAGGGATCACAGATACGCAGTATTTT. Its protein product is CASSIGTGITDTQYF.